Given below is one T cell receptor (beta chain) in context. The specificity of this receptor is unknown. Nothing much larger sits one base from this clone, and base qualities are not available. This sample was taken from a study of Tregs in tolerant kidney transplant recipients (dated by TCRdb to about 2019). Concerning the study at large: Before combined kidney and bone marrow transplantation, this study identified donor-specific regulatory T cells using TCRbeta sequencing and then followed those same cells after transplant. Several methods of expanding Tregs specific for an allogeneic donor were compared by TCRbeta repertoire sequencing in a few healthy controls. The study at large found these results: Because the study included only a small number of patients, the results must be confirmed in larger populations and under other immunosuppression protocols. The most biologically relevant and donor-specific TCRbeta repertoire appeared to be identified by expanding Tregs with activated donor B cells. Biological reproducibility was not examined directly, but technical replication error appeared to be minimal.

The CDR3 numbers 14 residues from cysteine through phenylalanine. Kept here is only the CDR3 DNA, which spans 42 bases and is read in frame from base 1. Per the germline V gene, SQVTM is the CDR1 and ANQGSEA is the CDR2. V gives up 6 bases and J gives up 4 bases, and the segment between their germline ends measures 18 bases. Thawed PBMCs were FACS-sorted into unstimulated Tregs (CD4+CD25+CD127-), CD4+ non-Tregs (CD4+CD25-), CD4 cells and CD8 cells. Blood from healthy controls was obtained either as purchased buffy coats or from healthy volunteers. Healthy control blood was separated into PBMCs by Ficoll density gradient and cryopreserved, and patient PBMCs were collected both before and after transplant. Genomic DNA was extracted from sorted cells with the QIAGEN DNeasy Blood and Tissue Kit for TCRbeta CDR3 sequencing. Through immunoSEQ, high-throughput TCRbeta CDR3 sequencing was done commercially, including PCR amplification with internal controls and bias correction. For the original study's pipeline: A unique productive TCRbeta sequence was defined by the CDR3 nucleotide sequence when primers matched, and otherwise by the CDR3 amino acid sequence together with the Vbeta and Jbeta genes. As a correction for sorting error, sequences shared between sorted populations at a frequency ratio of 2:1 or less were discarded, and the remaining shared sequences were assigned to the higher population. Sequences were defined as donor-reactive when expanded at least 5-fold in CFSE-low cells versus unstimulated cells and present at a frequency of at least 0.01% in CFSE-low cells. Repertoire divergence was quantified by Jensen-Shannon divergence calculated from the top 100 TCRbeta sequences ranked by frequency. For any sample with multiple sequencing runs, sorting error was corrected in each run separately before the runs were pooled. TCRdb holds this immuneACCESS table with in-frame rearrangements only. Some clones are missing; in checked studies, unresolved V genes explain under half, and the rest has no known cause. V and J calls and clone size are copied from that table; D and trimming were computed from the DNA. The sample yields about 240,000 clones; 80% to 85% were counted once. The ten largest account for 0.55% to 0.65% of the sample.

Here the chain combines TRBV29-1 and TRBJ2-5; the D call is tentative, TRBD1 or TRBD2, as each matches 5 bases. Material: CD4+ T cells from blood. The sequence derives from a human donor in good health. The DNA is TGCAGCGTCGGGGACCCCCGAGAGGCAGAGACCCAGTACTTC. It encodes CSVGDPREAETQYF.